Below are 21 T cell receptor beta chains sequenced from a single sample in a study of CD8+ T cells in alopecia areata. In each case, RNA was isolated and then reverse transcribed into cDNA as the sequencing template. Profiled with immunoSEQ multiplex PCR; TCRdb holds only in-frame clones, not every one. Of under 150,000 clones in the sample, less than 60% were seen once. Treatment specified: oral pan-JAK inhibitor, 5-10 mg twice daily. Sequencing used CD4+ T cells sorted from blood, obtained at week 24, from a patient treated with tofacitinib. These receptors were obtained from a human donor with alopecia areata.

The genes are TRBV19 and TRBJ1-5; 8 bases fit TRBD1. The CDR3 sequence is 16 residues long. In germline, CDR1 is LNHDA, CDR2 SQIVND (reference sequence). With 3 bases clipped from V and 4 bases from J, the junction kept 8 bases outside the gene matches. The CDR3 nucleotides read TGTGCCAGTAGTATCCCTCGACAGGGGTGGAATCAGCCCCAGCATTTT. This sequence encodes CASSIPRQGWNQPQHF.

CDR3 coding DNA: TGTGCCTGGAGTCGATCGACAGGGGGGACGGAGACCCAGTACTTC. Amino acid sequence: CAWSRSTGGTETQYF. The rearrangement links TRBV30 to TRBJ2-5; 9 bases are a match to TRBD1. The CDR3 sequence is 15 residues long. V dropped 2 bases and J dropped 5; count of bases not matched to a gene: 9. Germline assignment: CDR1 GTSNPN and CDR2 SVGIG (reference sequence).

V gene TRBV5-1 combines with J gene TRBJ1-6; D might be TRBD1 (5 bases). CDR1 and CDR2 from the germline V gene are SGHRS and YFSETQ. Trimming removed 4 bases from V and 8 bases from J, with 13 bases in between. The CDR3 runs 14 residues. Here the CDR3 reads CASSREGGDSPLHF. The CDR3 DNA follows: TGCGCCAGCAGCCGTGAGGGAGGGGATTCACCCCTCCACTTT.

The CDR3 coding sequence is TGTGCCAGTAGTTCGGACAGGACTTACGAGCAGTACTTC. Translated, it gives CASSSDRTYEQYF. V usage is TRBV19 and J usage is TRBJ2-7, with 7 bases that match TRBD1. The J segment lost 4 bases and the V segment lost 5 bases, leaving 5 bases of the junction unmatched. The CDR3 is 13 amino acids. The germline V gene encodes CDR1 LNHDA and CDR2 SQIVND (reference sequence).

The V call is TRBV5-1, the J call TRBJ1-2; TRBD1 matches 8 bases. Germline-derived CDR1 and CDR2 are SGHRS and YFSETQ. The CDR3 spans 15 residues. J lost 4 bases, V lost 5 bases, and 10 bases had no gene match. CDR3 loop: CASRETTGGGYGYTF. In nucleotides, the CDR3 is TGCGCCAGCAGGGAAACTACAGGGGGTGGCTATGGCTACACCTTC.

The genes are TRBV5-4 and TRBJ2-3, with 11 bases lining up with TRBD2. Germline loops: CDR1 SGHNT, CDR2 YYREEE (reference sequence). The CDR3 extends over 15 amino acids. Trimming took 0 bases from V and 5 from J; bases not matched to a gene: 2. This CDR3 reads CASSLGLAGRDTQYF. CDR3 nucleotides: TGTGCCAGCAGCTTGGGACTAGCGGGGAGAGATACGCAGTATTTT. Looking up the rest from reference TRBV5-4 and TRBJ2-3 gives the full variable domain: ETGVTQSPTHLIKTRGQQVTLRCSSQSGHNTVSWYQQALGQGPQFIFQYYREEENGRGNFPPRFSGLQFPNYSSELNVNALELDDSALYLCASSLGLAGRDTQYFGPGTRLTVL.

V and J are TRBV29-1 and TRBJ2-3, with D unresolved. The CDR3 has 11 amino acids. The germline V gene encodes CDR1 SQVTM and CDR2 ANQGSEA. Between the trimmed V and J ends, which lost 1 base and 6 bases, there was a span of 5 bases. The CDR3 reads CSVEGGDTQYF. The CDR3 nucleotides are TGCAGCGTTGAAGGTGGCGATACGCAGTATTTT.

This clone was observed a handful of times. The chain couples TRBV6-5 to TRBJ2-3; possible D gene TRBD2, 5 bases. The germline V and J ends were trimmed by 2 bases and 3 bases, with 15 bases remaining between them. The CDR3 consists of 16 residues. Germline V lookup: CDR1 MNHEY, CDR2 SVGAGI. CDR3 nucleotides: TGTGCCAGCAGTTACGGCTCCGGGGAAGGAACAGATACGCAGTATTTT. Protein product: CASSYGSGEGTDTQYF.

This rearrangement joins TRBV30 to TRBJ2-7, with D perhaps matching TRBD2 (5 bases). Germline V gives CDR1 GTSNPN, CDR2 SVGIG (reference sequence). Trimming cost V 0 bases and J 6 bases, with 15 bases left between them. The CDR3 contains 14 residues. The CDR3 loop is CAWSVRTSLGEQYF. The CDR3 bases are TGTGCCTGGAGTGTACGAACTAGTCTAGGCGAGCAGTACTTC.

This clone has a handful of counts. The J gene is TRBJ1-2, the V gene TRBV27, with no clear D. This CDR3 has 13 residues. CDR1 is MNHEY and CDR2 is SMNVEV in the germline V gene (reference sequence). Trimming pared 6 bases from V and 8 bases from J, leaving 16 bases between. The CDR3 sequence is CASRDQLATGYTF. Here the CDR3 DNA reads TGTGCCAGCAGGGATCAACTCGCGACAGGCTACACCTTC.

The rearrangement joins TRBV14 to TRBJ1-2, with D perhaps matching TRBD1 (5 bases). This CDR3 comprises 16 residues. V was trimmed by 1 base and J by 3 bases, leaving 15 bases between them. In germline, CDR1 is SGHDN, CDR2 FVKESK. The CDR3 reads CASSQGGTALYYGYTF. CDR3 DNA sequence: TGTGCCAGCAGCCAAGGGGGGACGGCTCTGTACTATGGCTACACCTTC.

The rearrangement uses TRBV11-2 and TRBJ1-1; 7 bases agree with TRBD1. The trim removed 6 bases at V and 0 bases at J, leaving 7 bases unmatched. Germline V gives CDR1 SGHAT, CDR2 FQNNGV. This CDR3 contains 15 residues. CDR3 sequence: CASRPWDSLNTEAFF. CDR3 in DNA: TGTGCCAGCAGGCCATGGGACAGCCTGAACACTGAAGCTTTCTTT.

This clone has a handful of counts. CDR3 nucleotides: TGTGCCAGCAGCTTATCCCGACAGGGAGATGGCTACACCTTC. Residues: CASSLSRQGDGYTF. The gene calls are TRBV7-6 and TRBJ1-2; 7 positions match TRBD1. Germline loops: CDR1 SGHVS, CDR2 FNYEAQ. The CDR3 sequence is 14 residues long. Trimming took 2 bases from V and 6 from J; bases not matched to a gene: 6.

The V and J genes are TRBV30 and TRBJ1-2; D gene unclear. The CDR3 spans 14 residues. Germline CDR1 and CDR2: GTSNPN and SVGIG (reference sequence). Trimming pared 4 bases from V and 4 bases from J, leaving 16 bases between. The CDR3 DNA follows: TGTGCCTGGAAGGTGTGGGGAGATATCTATGGCTACACCTTC. Residues: CAWKVWGDIYGYTF.

In DNA form, the CDR3 reads TGCAGCGGGGGGACTAGCGGTGGGGCAGATACGCAGTATTTT. It encodes CSGGTSGGADTQYF. V is TRBV29-1 and J is TRBJ2-3, with 11 bases lining up with TRBD2. Germline loops: CDR1 SQVTM, CDR2 ANQGSEA. V gave up 7 bases and J gave up 4 bases; unmatched junction bases: 7. The CDR3 loop spans 14 amino acids.

The CDR3 reads CASSPTRVAGALYF. The DNA for the CDR3 is TGTGCCAGCAGCCCGACTCGGGTAGCGGGGGCCCTATACTTC. The chain couples TRBV7-2 to TRBJ2-7, with 9 bases that match TRBD2. V lost 5 bases and J lost 13; bases outside the gene matches: 15. CDR1 is SGHTA, CDR2 FQGNSA, per germline. The CDR3 totals 14 residues.

V usage is TRBV30 and J usage is TRBJ2-5; TRBD2 might be the D (6 bases). The CDR3 is made up of 15 amino acids. Looked up from germline, CDR1 is GTSNPN and CDR2 is SVGIG (reference sequence). V dropped 5 bases and J dropped 5 bases, with 21 bases sitting between them. The CDR3 is CAWGGDQRGRETQYF. CDR3 nucleotides: TGTGCCTGGGGAGGCGACCAGAGAGGGAGGGAGACCCAGTACTTC.

The V gene is TRBV30, the J gene TRBJ1-5, with D uncertain. The V gene's germline CDR1 is GTSNPN and CDR2 SVGIG (reference sequence). V lost 1 base and J 1 base, leaving 5 bases between the germline ends. The CDR3 has 13 amino acids. This CDR3 reads CAWSGESNQPQHF. In nucleotides, the CDR3 is TGTGCCTGGAGTGGGGAGAGCAATCAGCCCCAGCATTTT. The full variable domain, with the rest looked up from reference TRBV30 and TRBJ1-5, is SQTIHQWPATLVQPVGSPLSLECTVEGTSNPNLYWYRQAAGRGLQLLFYSVGIGQISSEVPQNLSASRPQDRQFILSSKKLLLSDSGFYLCAWSGESNQPQHFGDGTRLSIL.

V is TRBV5-1 and J is TRBJ2-5; TRBD1 or TRBD2 may be the D gene (6 bases each). V lost 4 bases to trimming and J lost 2 bases, with 12 bases between them. Germline CDR1 SGHRS, CDR2 YFSETQ. The CDR3 loop spans 14 amino acids. The CDR3 spells CASSVTGRQETQYF. Here the CDR3 DNA reads TGCGCCAGCAGCGTTACAGGGAGGCAAGAGACCCAGTACTTC.

In this sample, this clone turned up once. The V call is TRBV6-5, the J call TRBJ1-2; TRBD1 aligns across 7 bases. This CDR3 contains 13 residues. V was pared by 6 bases and J by 3 bases, with 4 bases of the junction left unmatched. Per the germline V gene, CDR1 is MNHEY and CDR2 is SVGAGI. CDR3 sequence: CASRTTGYYGYTF. The CDR3 nucleotides read TGTGCCAGCAGAACGACAGGGTACTATGGCTACACCTTC.

The V call is TRBV10-3, the J call TRBJ1-6; the D is unclear. Trimming removed 4 bases from V and 7 bases from J, with 8 bases in between. Germline CDR1 ENHRY, CDR2 SYGVKD. This CDR3 is built from 13 residues. CDR3: CAISAELNSPLHF. Here the CDR3 DNA reads TGTGCCATCAGTGCGGAACTAAATTCACCCCTCCACTTT.